These 14 T cell receptor beta chains were all obtained from the same sample, sequenced in a study of blood T cell repertoires in COVID-19. The protocol was immunoSEQ multiplex PCR, while the TCRdb copy is restricted to in-frame clones and leaves out a portion. This sample carries roughly 400,000 clones, 88% of them seen once, and the ten largest clones take 1.4%. The material sequenced was PBMCs or T cells enriched from blood (not recorded which). These receptors all stem from a woman aged 18-29 years who had been exposed to COVID-19.

The chain has TRBV23-1 and TRBJ2-3; D is possibly TRBD1 (5 bases). TRBV23-1 is given ORF status, its function remaining uncertain. Trimming removed 6 bases from V and 3 bases from J, with 19 bases in between. The CDR3 contains 16 residues. The CDR3 DNA sequence: TGCGCCAGCAGCCCATGCGACAGTTCTCCAACAGATACGCAGTATTTT. Amino acids: CASSPCDSSPTDTQYF.

The chain combines TRBV3-1 (or the pseudogene TRBV3-2) with TRBJ1-1, with no clear D. The ends were cut back, 3 bases at V and 10 bases at J, with 12 bases in the middle. Germline CDR1 LGHDT, CDR2 YNNKEL (reference sequence). The CDR3 contains 12 residues. The CDR3: CASSQSGALAFF. CDR3 coding DNA: TGTGCCAGCAGCCAGTCAGGCGCGTTAGCTTTCTTT.

The gene calls are TRBV9 and TRBJ2-2; 8 positions agree with TRBD1. V was pared by 0 bases and J by 6 bases, with 7 bases of the junction left unmatched. This CDR3 region has 16 residues. Germline V CDR1 and CDR2: SGDLS, YYNGEE. The CDR3 is CASSVARTGPAGELFF. CDR3 coding DNA: TGTGCCAGCAGCGTAGCCCGGACAGGGCCCGCCGGGGAGCTGTTTTTT.

The rearrangement links TRBV10-3 to TRBJ2-7; the match to TRBD2 covers 14 bases. The V and J ends lost 4 bases and 0 bases, in that order; junction bases with no gene match: 8. This CDR3 comprises 18 residues. Per germline, CDR1 ENHRY and CDR2 SYGVKD. The CDR3 DNA follows: TGTGCCATCAGTGTTGGACTAGCGGGGGGCGATAGCTCCTACGAGCAGTACTTC. This encodes CAISVGLAGGDSSYEQYF.

The sample holds a few counts of this clone. V and J are TRBV9 and TRBJ2-7, with 10 bases fitting TRBD2. This CDR3 region has 17 residues. Germline lookup yields CDR1 SGDLS and CDR2 YYNGEE. V lost 0 bases and J lost 0; bases outside the gene matches: 6. In DNA, the CDR3 is TGTGCCAGCAGCGTAGACCCGGCTAGCGGGAGCTCCTACGAGCAGTACTTC. Its protein product is CASSVDPASGSSYEQYF.

Only a few counts were recorded for this clone. This sequence joins TRBV4-1 and TRBJ1-2, with D unclear. Germline V gene data show CDR1 as MGHRA and CDR2 as YSYEKL. The CDR3 has 14 amino acids. V was cut by 1 base and J by 2 bases, with 8 bases left in between. CDR3 sequence (DNA): TGCGCCAGCAGCCAAGCGCAACAGAACTATGGCTACACCTTC. Translating it yields CASSQAQQNYGYTF.

The chain couples TRBV18 to TRBJ2-5, with 14 bases matching TRBD2. The V and J ends lost 3 bases and 5 bases, in that order; junction bases with no gene match: 8. CDR1 is KGHSH and CDR2 is LQKENI in the germline V gene. The CDR3 consists of 17 residues. The CDR3 loop is CASSPGLAGDGGETQYF. CDR3 in DNA: TGTGCCAGCTCACCGGGACTAGCGGGAGATGGGGGCGAGACCCAGTACTTC.

The chain has TRBV19 and TRBJ1-2; the match to TRBD1 covers 8 bases. Per germline, CDR1 LNHDA and CDR2 SQIVND (reference sequence). The V and J ends lost 3 bases and 4 bases, in that order; junction bases with no gene match: 4. The CDR3 runs 14 residues. The chain's CDR3 is CASSMGDRFYGYTF. For the CDR3, the DNA is TGTGCCAGTAGTATGGGGGACAGGTTCTATGGCTACACCTTC.

The chain employs TRBV5-4 and TRBJ2-5; D perhaps matches TRBD2 (5 bases). V was shortened by 1 base and J by 3 bases, with 7 bases between the two germline ends. From germline, CDR1 is SGHNT and CDR2 YYREEE (reference sequence). This CDR3 has 13 amino acids. The CDR3 loop reads CASSLILEETQYF. CDR3 nucleotide sequence: TGTGCCAGCAGCTTGATACTAGAAGAGACCCAGTACTTC.

V usage is TRBV3-1 (or the pseudogene TRBV3-2) and J usage is TRBJ1-2, with a weak D call TRBD1 (6 bases). The CDR3 totals 16 residues. Germline V gives CDR1 LGHDT, CDR2 YNNKEL (reference sequence). Trimming removed 1 base from V and 4 bases from J, with 16 bases in between. The CDR3, as DNA: TGTGCCAGCAGCCAAGCGTTCGGGGGGCGCGCCTATGGCTACACCTTC. Its translation is CASSQAFGGRAYGYTF.

This sequence joins TRBV4-3 and TRBJ2-1, with D tentatively TRBD1 (6 bases). Trimming took off 3 bases at V and 9 bases at J, with 21 bases between the two ends. Germline V lookup: CDR1 LGHNA, CDR2 YSLEER. This CDR3 has 16 amino acids. CDR3 sequence reads: CASSQSTTGTVSEQFF. CDR3 sequence (DNA): TGCGCCAGCAGCCAGAGCACGACAGGAACCGTCTCTGAGCAGTTCTTC.

V is TRBV11-2 and J is TRBJ2-3; 11 nucleotides agree with TRBD2. CDR3 length: 18 residues. Germline trimming cut 1 base from V and 6 bases from J; bases unmatched to any gene: 12. The germline V gene encodes CDR1 SGHAT and CDR2 FQNNGV. CDR3 sequence (DNA): TGTGCCAGCAGCTTAGCGGTTACTAGCGGGAGTTGGAGCGATACGCAGTATTTT. This encodes CASSLAVTSGSWSDTQYF.

The genes are TRBV6-5 and TRBJ1-5, with TRBD1 as a possible D gene (5 bases). V dropped 7 bases and J dropped 4 bases, with 17 bases sitting between them. This CDR3 is 15 amino acids long. CDR1 and CDR2 (germline): MNHEY, SVGAGI. The CDR3 loop is CASTPSWGGNQPQHF. The DNA of the CDR3 is TGTGCCAGCACTCCAAGTTGGGGGGGGAATCAGCCCCAGCATTTT.

The CDR3, as DNA: TGTGCCTGGAGATGTTCGGCAGGGGGTATTCAGCCCCAGCATTTT. It is translated as CAWRCSAGGIQPQHF. The genes are TRBV30 and TRBJ1-5; 7 bases map to TRBD1. V was pared by 3 bases and J by 6 bases, with 11 bases of the junction left unmatched. Looked up from germline, CDR1 is GTSNPN and CDR2 is SVGIG (reference sequence). This CDR3 comprises 15 residues.